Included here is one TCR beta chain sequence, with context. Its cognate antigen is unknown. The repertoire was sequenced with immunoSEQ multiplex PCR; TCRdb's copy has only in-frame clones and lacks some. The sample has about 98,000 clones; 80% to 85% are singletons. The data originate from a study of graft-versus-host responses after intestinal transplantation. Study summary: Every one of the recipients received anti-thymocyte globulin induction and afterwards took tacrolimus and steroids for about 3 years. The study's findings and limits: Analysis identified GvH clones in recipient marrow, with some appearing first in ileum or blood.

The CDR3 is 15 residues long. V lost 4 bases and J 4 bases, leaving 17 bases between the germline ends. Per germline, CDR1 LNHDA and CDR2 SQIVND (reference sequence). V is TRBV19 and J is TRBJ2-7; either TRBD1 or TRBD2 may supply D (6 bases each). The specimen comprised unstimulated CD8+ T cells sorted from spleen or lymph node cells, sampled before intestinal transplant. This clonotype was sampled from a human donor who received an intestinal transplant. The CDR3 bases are TGTGCCAGTAGTACCCCTCTTGCGGGGACATACGAGCAGTACTTC. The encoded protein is CASSTPLAGTYEQYF.